The 16 T cell receptor beta chains below all came from one sample that was sequenced in a study of identical twins. TCRdb recomputed calls from the 5' RACE reads with MiXCR, one row per CDR3 protein. The repertoire holds some 440,000 distinct CDR3 sequences, more than 20% seen once, with roughly 3% in the top ten. Another study also made use of these data, one on T cells expressing NK-cell markers.

Sequencing input: CD4+ T cells sorted from blood. These receptors were taken from a woman aged 18-29 years in good health.

This clonotype has at least ten counts. This chain connects TRBV20-1 to TRBJ1-6, with D maybe TRBD1 (6 bases). The CDR3 length is 14 residues. Trimming pared 5 bases from V and 7 bases from J, leaving 15 bases between. The germline V gene has CDR1 DFQATT and CDR2 SNEGSKA (reference sequence). The CDR3 DNA sequence: TGCAGTGCTTATGGGGGACACAACAATTCACCCCTCCACTTT. Translating it yields CSAYGGHNNSPLHF.

This rearrangement joins TRBV5-1 to TRBJ1-2; 8 nucleotides agree with TRBD1. The CDR3 is 15 amino acids. Per the germline V gene, CDR1 is SGHRS and CDR2 is YFSETQ. The trim removed 0 bases at V and 3 bases at J, leaving 4 bases unmatched. The CDR3 spells CASSLGTGRHYGYTF. The CDR3 DNA follows: TGCGCCAGCAGCTTGGGGACAGGGAGGCACTATGGCTACACCTTC.

The rearrangement uses TRBV5-1 and TRBJ1-2; no definite D call. The CDR3 is 13 amino acids. Germline values: CDR1 SGHRS, CDR2 YFSETQ. With 4 bases removed from V and 4 bases from J, the gap between germline ends came to 11 bases. CDR3 sequence: CASSRDTRYGYTF. The CDR3 bases are TGCGCCAGCAGCCGCGACACCCGCTATGGCTACACCTTC. The entire variable domain, with the rest obtained from reference TRBV5-1 and TRBJ1-2, is as follows: KAGVTQTPRYLIKTRGQQVTLSCSPISGHRSVSWYQQTPGQGLQFLFEYFSETQRNKGNFPGRFSGRQFSNSRSEMNVSTLELGDSALYLCASSRDTRYGYTFGSGTRLTVV.

The chain joins TRBV7-6 to TRBJ1-1; D uncertain. There are 15 residues in the CDR3. The germline V and J ends were trimmed by 5 bases and 6 bases, with 19 bases remaining between them. Germline CDR1 SGHVS, CDR2 FNYEAQ. As DNA, the CDR3 is TGTGCCAGCAGCCTCCCCCCTGGGAGGGCGGCTGAAGCTTTCTTT. Translation gives CASSLPPGRAAEAFF.

This clonotype was seen only a few times. The chain uses TRBV11-2 and TRBJ2-2; D not resolved. Trimming cost V 7 bases and J 0 bases, with 21 bases left between them. CDR3 size: 18 residues. CDR1 and CDR2 from the germline V gene are SGHAT and FQNNGV. DNA of the CDR3: TGTGCCAGCAAATCCCCGGGCCCCCGGAGCGCGAACACCGGGGAGCTGTTTTTT. It is translated as CASKSPGPRSANTGELFF.

This clonotype has more than one count but fewer than ten. V and J are TRBV6-5 and TRBJ2-7, with 11 bases aligning to TRBD1. Germline values: CDR1 MNHEY, CDR2 SVGAGI. The CDR3 extends over 15 amino acids. With V trimmed by 2 bases and J by 3 bases, 3 bases remained unmatched. The CDR3: CASSYRDRGNYEQYF. The CDR3 region has the DNA TGTGCCAGCAGTTACCGGGACAGGGGGAACTACGAGCAGTACTTC.

The chain recombines TRBV6-2 or TRBV6-3 with TRBJ2-1; TRBD2 agrees at 10 bases. The CDR3 has 16 residues. Germline V gene lookup returns CDR1 MNHEY and CDR2 SVGEGT. V was clipped by 2 bases and J by 8 bases; unmatched bases: 9. Here the CDR3 DNA reads TGTGCCAGCAGTTACGCCAGCGGGAGGGCGGGTTATGAGCAGTTCTTC. It translates to CASSYASGRAGYEQFF.

The chain carries TRBV18 and TRBJ1-2; TRBD1 might be the D (6 bases). CDR1 KGHSH and CDR2 LQKENI come from the germline V gene. The CDR3 loop spans 14 amino acids. V lost 5 bases and J lost 7, with 17 bases in between. The CDR3 DNA reads as TGTGCCAGCTCAAATTACAGGGCCCCTGGTGGCTACACCTTC. This sequence encodes CASSNYRAPGGYTF.

The chain couples TRBV6-1 to TRBJ2-5; 7 bases line up with TRBD2. With V trimmed by 6 bases and J by 4 bases, 11 bases remained unmatched. Germline lookup yields CDR1 MNHNS and CDR2 SASEGT. The CDR3 extends over 15 amino acids. CDR3 sequence reads: CASRELARPGETQYF. CDR3 coding DNA: TGTGCCAGCAGGGAACTAGCGAGGCCGGGAGAGACCCAGTACTTC.

The V gene is TRBV2, the J gene TRBJ2-6; D is unresolved. CDR1 and CDR2 from the germline V gene are SNHLY and FYNNEI. The V end lost 4 bases, the J end lost 2 bases, and 9 bases lay between the germline ends. The CDR3 consists of 15 residues. CDR3 sequence: CASSVPGPGANVLTF. CDR3 nucleotide sequence: TGTGCCAGCAGTGTACCGGGCCCTGGGGCCAACGTCCTGACTTTC.

In this sample, this clonotype turned up once. This chain uses TRBV20-1 with TRBJ2-7; 7 nucleotides match TRBD1. The V and J ends lost 5 bases and 2 bases, in that order; junction bases with no gene match: 9. Per the germline V gene, CDR1 is DFQATT and CDR2 is SNEGSKA (reference sequence). CDR3 length: 14 amino acids. For the CDR3, the DNA is TGCAGTGCTGTAGGACAGGTAGTAACCTACGAGCAGTACTTC. This translates into CSAVGQVVTYEQYF.

This clonotype has just a few counts. This chain uses TRBV5-1 with TRBJ2-1; perhaps D is TRBD1 or TRBD2 (5 bases each). This CDR3 contains 15 residues. Germline V gene lookup returns CDR1 SGHRS and CDR2 YFSETQ. V lost 10 bases to trimming and J lost 3 bases, with 20 bases between them. CDR3 nucleotide sequence: TGCGCCTCAACCACGGGGACCTTCAACTACAATGAGCAGTTCTTC. It codes for CASTTGTFNYNEQFF.

The rearrangement joins TRBV7-2 to TRBJ1-5, with D perhaps TRBD1 (6 bases). This CDR3 comprises 15 residues. In germline, CDR1 is SGHTA, CDR2 FQGNSA. The V end was cut by 2 bases, the J end by 6 bases, with 14 bases between. The CDR3 DNA is TGTGCCAGCAGCTTAACAGGGCTCCTGGTTCAGCCCCAGCATTTT. Residues: CASSLTGLLVQPQHF.

This chain links TRBV5-5 with TRBJ2-5; 7 nucleotides align to TRBD2. V was pared by 1 base and J by 4 bases, with 4 bases of the junction left unmatched. This CDR3 has 14 residues. Germline lookup yields CDR1 SGHKS and CDR2 YYEKEE (reference sequence). The CDR3 DNA reads as TGTGCCAGCAGCTTGCGGGGGAGGGGAGAGACCCAGTACTTC. Translated, it gives CASSLRGRGETQYF.

V and J are TRBV7-3 and TRBJ2-1, with 7 nucleotides matching TRBD2. V was pared by 5 bases and J by 6 bases, with 10 bases of the junction left unmatched. Germline-derived CDR1 and CDR2 are SGHTA and FQGTGA. The CDR3 sequence is 15 residues long. The DNA of the CDR3 is TGTGCCAGCAGCCTAGGGCGGGGGATTCTCAATGAGCAGTTCTTC. Residues: CASSLGRGILNEQFF. Drawing the rest from reference TRBV7-3 and TRBJ2-1, the complete variable domain is GAGVSQTPSNKVTEKGKYVELRCDPISGHTALYWYRQSLGQGPEFLIYFQGTGAADDSGLPNDRFFAVRPEGSVSTLKIQRTERGDSAVYLCASSLGRGILNEQFFGPGTRLTVL.

This chain uses TRBV20-1 with TRBJ2-1, with TRBD2 matching over 8 bases. J lost 9 bases, V lost 6 bases, and 16 bases had no gene match. The CDR3 contains 15 residues. Germline loops: CDR1 DFQATT, CDR2 SNEGSKA (reference sequence). The CDR3 DNA reads TGCAGTGCGTACAGGCCGGGACTAGGGGTGAGTGAGCAGTTCTTC. Translating it yields CSAYRPGLGVSEQFF.